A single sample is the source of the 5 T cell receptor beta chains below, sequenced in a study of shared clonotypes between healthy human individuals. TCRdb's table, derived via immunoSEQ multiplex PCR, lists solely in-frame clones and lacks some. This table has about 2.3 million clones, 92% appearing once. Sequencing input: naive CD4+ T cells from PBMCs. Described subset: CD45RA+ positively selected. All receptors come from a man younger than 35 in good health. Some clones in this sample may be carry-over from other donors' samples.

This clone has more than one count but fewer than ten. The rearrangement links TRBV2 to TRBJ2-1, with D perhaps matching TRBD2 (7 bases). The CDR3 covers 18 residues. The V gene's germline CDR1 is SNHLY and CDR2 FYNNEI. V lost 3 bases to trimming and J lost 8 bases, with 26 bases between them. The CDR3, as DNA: TGTGCCAGCAGTGAGCGAGGGGCCCTAGGGGGGGTAGGCGATGAGCAGTTCTTC. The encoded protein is CASSERGALGGVGDEQFF.

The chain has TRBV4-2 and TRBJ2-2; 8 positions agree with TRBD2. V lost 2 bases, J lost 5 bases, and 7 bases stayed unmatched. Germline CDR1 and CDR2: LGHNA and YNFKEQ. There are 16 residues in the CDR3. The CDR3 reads CASSQHREGRTGELFF. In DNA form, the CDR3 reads TGTGCCAGCAGCCAACACCGGGAGGGCCGTACCGGGGAGCTGTTTTTT.

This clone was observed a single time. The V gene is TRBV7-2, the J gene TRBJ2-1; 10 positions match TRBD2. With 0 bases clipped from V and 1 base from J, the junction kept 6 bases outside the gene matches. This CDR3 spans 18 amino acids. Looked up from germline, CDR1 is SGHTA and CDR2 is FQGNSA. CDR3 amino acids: CASSLAVLAGGSYNEQFF. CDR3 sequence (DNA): TGTGCCAGCAGCTTAGCCGTTTTAGCGGGAGGATCCTACAATGAGCAGTTCTTC.

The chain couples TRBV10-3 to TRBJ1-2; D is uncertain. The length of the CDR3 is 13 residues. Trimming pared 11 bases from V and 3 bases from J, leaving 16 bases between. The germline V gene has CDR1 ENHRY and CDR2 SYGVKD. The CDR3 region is CASQPDPDYGYTF. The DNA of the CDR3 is TGTGCCTCGCAGCCGGACCCGGACTATGGCTACACCTTC.

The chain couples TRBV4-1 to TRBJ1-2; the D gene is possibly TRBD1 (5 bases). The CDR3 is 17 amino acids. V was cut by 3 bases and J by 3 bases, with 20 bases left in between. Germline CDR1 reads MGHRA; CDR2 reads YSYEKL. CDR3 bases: TGCGCCAGCAGCCACCCTGTGGGGGGGGGATCTGACTATGGCTACACCTTC. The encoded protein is CASSHPVGGGSDYGYTF.